The clone carrying this TCR beta chain showed up just once. The antigen is not known. V was trimmed by 0 bases and J by 6 bases, leaving 14 bases between them. The CDR3 runs to 14 residues. The germline V gene encodes CDR1 SQVTM and CDR2 ANQGSEA. Relapses following autologous stem cell transplantation were seen in all patients, with brentuximab vedotin exposure varying. Responses achieved at best were complete response, partial response or progressive disease. This record comes from a study of PD-1 blockade in classical Hodgkin lymphoma. Regarding the study as a whole: It was among complete responders that baseline diversity resembled that of newly diagnosed patients. Before treatment, TCR diversity in newly diagnosed patients was reportedly lower than in healthy donors. Any patient who commenced nivolumab under 1 year after ASCT was excluded.

Generated by immunoSEQ multiplex PCR, the TCRdb table keeps only in-frame clones and is missing some. The table records some 64,000 clones, approximately 90% of them present only once. The sequence derives from a human donor with classical Hodgkin lymphoma. This sequence joins TRBV29-1 and TRBJ2-5; no clear D. Specimen: peripheral blood mononuclear cells (PBMCs), collected at baseline. CDR3 in amino acids: CSVEDLQGRQTQYF. The CDR3, as DNA: TGCAGCGTTGAAGATCTTCAAGGCAGACAGACCCAGTACTTC.